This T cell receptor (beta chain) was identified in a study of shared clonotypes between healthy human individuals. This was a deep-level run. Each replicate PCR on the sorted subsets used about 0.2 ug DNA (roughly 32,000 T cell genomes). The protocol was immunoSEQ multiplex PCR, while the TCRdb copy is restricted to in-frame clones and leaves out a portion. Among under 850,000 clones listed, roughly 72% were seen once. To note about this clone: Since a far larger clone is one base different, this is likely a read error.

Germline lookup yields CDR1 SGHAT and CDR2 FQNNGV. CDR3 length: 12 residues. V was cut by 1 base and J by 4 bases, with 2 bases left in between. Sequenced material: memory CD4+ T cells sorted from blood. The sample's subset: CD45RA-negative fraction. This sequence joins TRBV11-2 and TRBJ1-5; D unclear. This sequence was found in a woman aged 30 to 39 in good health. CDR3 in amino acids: CASSLANQPQHF. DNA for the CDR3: TGTGCCAGCAGCTTAGCGAATCAGCCCCAGCATTTT. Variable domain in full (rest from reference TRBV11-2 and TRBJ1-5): EAGVAQSPRYKIIEKRQSVAFWCNPISGHATLYWYQQILGQGPKLLIQFQNNGVVDDSQLPKDRFSAERLKGVDSTLKIQPAKLEDSAVYLCASSLANQPQHFGDGTRLSIL.